This TCR beta chain was captured in a study of CXCR3-negative and CXCR3-positive naive CD8 T cells. Across the whole study: The total count of TRB reads reached approximately 150 million, and each library contributed about 1.5 +/- 0.3 million. Findings of the study overall: Unlike memory cells, which differed, naive CXCR3-negative and CXCR3-positive cells had similar TRBV-TRBJ usage. More hydrophobic TRB CDR3s occurred in CXCR3-positive than in CXCR3-negative naive cells.

5' RACE that incorporated UMI labels was used to prepare the TRB cDNA libraries. With the 5' RACE reads reprocessed, TCRdb shows one record per CDR3 protein and no DNA. Found here are about 150,000 distinct CDR3 sequences; the top ten clones hold 0.25% to 0.3%. The CDR3 is 14 residues long. Germline CDR1 reads MDHEN; CDR2 reads SYDVKM. In the case of this clonotype: Its specificity is not known.

Sequenced: naive CXCR3+ CD8+ T cells from blood. Subset of the sample: CD45RO-CCR7+CD27+CD95- naive CD8+ T cells expressing CXCR3 (TNR3+). The sequence was obtained from a human donor in good health. Some clones in this sample may be carry-over from other donors' samples. The gene calls are TRBV28 and TRBJ2-1. The CDR3 sequence: CASTSLMDVDEQFF.